The 5 T cell receptor beta chains below were found in one sample sequenced in a study of blood T cell repertoires in COVID-19 (dated by TCRdb to 2020 to 2022). Library preparation employed the immunoSEQ multiplex PCR assay. The source is immuneACCESS, and TCRdb retained only in-frame sequences with V and J called. Part of the clones is not carried over; for the studies checked, unresolved V genes explain less than half of this, and the remainder is unexplained. In all, the sample holds about 290,000 clones, and around 90% of those were seen once. 1.5% to 2% of the sample is taken by the ten largest. The material sequenced was PBMCs or T cells enriched from blood (not recorded which). The origin of the receptors is a woman aged 40 to 50 who had recovered from COVID-19.

The chain carries TRBV20-1 and TRBJ1-4, with TRBD1 identical over 9 bases. V dropped 3 bases and J dropped 11; count of bases not matched to a gene: 7. In germline, CDR1 is DFQATT, CDR2 SNEGSKA (reference sequence). The CDR3 contains 13 residues. The CDR3 reads CSASTGGEPKLFF. DNA of the CDR3: TGCAGTGCTAGTACAGGGGGCGAACCGAAACTGTTTTTT.

The chain has TRBV1 and TRBJ2-5; the listed D gene, TRBD2, was not tested against the DNA. TRBV1 is a known pseudogene. The CDR3 contains 19 residues. CDR3: CTSSQPRTSGLGWWIIQYF. CDR3 DNA sequence: TGCACCAGCAGCCAACCTAGGACTAGCGGCCTTGGATGGTGGATTATTCAGTACTTC.

This chain uses TRBV5-5 with TRBJ2-7, with D possibly matching TRBD1 (5 bases). Looked up from germline, CDR1 is SGHKS and CDR2 is YYEKEE (reference sequence). The CDR3 is 12 residues long. V lost 5 bases to trimming and J lost 3 bases, with 9 bases between them. CDR3: CASRTQGYEQYF. In nucleotides, the CDR3 is TGTGCCAGCAGAACCCAGGGCTACGAGCAGTACTTC. The entire variable domain, with the rest obtained from reference TRBV5-5 and TRBJ2-7, is as follows: DAGVTQSPTHLIKTRGQQVTLRCSPISGHKSVSWYQQVLGQGPQFIFQYYEKEERGRGNFPDRFSARQFPNYSSELNVNALLLGDSALYLCASRTQGYEQYFGPGTRLTVT.

J is TRBJ1-1 and V is TRBV4-1, with D hard to call. This CDR3 is 13 amino acids long. Germline lookup yields CDR1 MGHRA and CDR2 YSYEKL. Trimming took 0 bases from V and 3 from J, leaving 5 bases between them. CDR3 sequence reads: CASSQDPYTEAFF. The CDR3 DNA follows: TGCGCCAGCAGCCAAGACCCCTACACTGAAGCTTTCTTT.

The chain uses TRBV5-1 and TRBJ2-3, with 10 bases that match TRBD2. V shed 4 bases and J 5 bases; nucleotides not matched to a gene: 10. The CDR3 runs 16 residues. Germline assignment: CDR1 SGHRS and CDR2 YFSETQ. For the CDR3, the DNA is TGCGCCAGCAGCACGCGGACTAGCGGCAGGGGAGATACGCAGTATTTT. It is translated as CASSTRTSGRGDTQYF.